One and the same sample provided the 24 T cell receptor beta chains below, sequenced in a study of blood T cell repertoires in COVID-19. This table comes from immunoSEQ multiplex PCR, and its TCRdb copy is limited to in-frame clones, with some not included. The sample has 120,000 to 150,000 clones; about 91% are singletons. Sequencing was carried out using peripheral blood. Receptors were obtained from a human donor in a cohort sampled during active COVID-19.

The V gene is TRBV7-9, the J gene TRBJ1-1; no definite D call. The CDR3 totals 12 residues. Germline-derived CDR1 and CDR2 are SEHNR and FQNEAQ (reference sequence). V was pared by 5 bases and J by 0 bases, with 4 bases between. The CDR3 coding sequence is TGTGCCAGCAGCCAGATGAACACTGAAGCTTTCTTT. This gives the protein CASSQMNTEAFF.

The chain couples TRBV15 to TRBJ2-7; D perhaps matches TRBD2 (5 bases). Germline CDR1 reads LNHNV; CDR2 reads YYDKDF (reference sequence). Trimming pared 0 bases from V and 4 bases from J, leaving 7 bases between. This CDR3 has 13 residues. CDR3 protein: CATSRDRGYEQYF. CDR3 DNA sequence: TGTGCCACCAGCAGAGATCGGGGTTACGAGCAGTACTTC. Full variable domain (missing parts from reference TRBV15 and TRBJ2-7): DAMVIQNPRYQVTQFGKPVTLSCSQTLNHNVMYWYQQKSSQAPKLLFHYYDKDFNNEADTPDNFQSRRPNTSFCFLDIRSPGLGDTAMYLCATSRDRGYEQYFGPGTRLTVT.

The rearrangement joins TRBV3-1 (or the pseudogene TRBV3-2) to TRBJ1-1, with TRBD1 as a possible D gene (5 bases). In germline, CDR1 is LGHDT, CDR2 YNNKEL (reference sequence). V shed 5 bases and J shed 1 base, with 11 bases lying between them. The CDR3 extends over 14 amino acids. Written as DNA, the CDR3 is TGTGCCAGCAGCTTTCGGCAGGGGAACACTGAAGCTTTCTTT. The encoded protein is CASSFRQGNTEAFF.

V gene TRBV10-3 combines with J gene TRBJ2-4, with 9 bases fitting TRBD2. Germline trimming cut 0 bases from V and 8 bases from J; bases unmatched to any gene: 5. Germline values: CDR1 ENHRY, CDR2 SYGVKD. This CDR3 region has 15 residues. The CDR3 DNA reads as TGTGCCATCAGTGAGTCGCAGGGACTAGCCCACATTCAGTACTTC. The encoded protein is CAISESQGLAHIQYF.

The chain uses TRBV5-4 and TRBJ1-1; 10 bases fit TRBD1. The CDR3 consists of 15 residues. Germline lookup yields CDR1 SGHNT and CDR2 YYREEE (reference sequence). The junction had 4 bases not matched to a gene; V was cut back by 4 bases and J by 1 base. CDR3 residues: CASSPGQGRNTEAFF. The CDR3 DNA is TGTGCCAGCAGCCCGGGACAGGGGAGGAACACTGAAGCTTTCTTT. Filled out from reference TRBV5-4 and TRBJ1-1, the complete variable domain reads ETGVTQSPTHLIKTRGQQVTLRCSSQSGHNTVSWYQQALGQGPQFIFQYYREEENGRGNFPPRFSGLQFPNYSSELNVNALELDDSALYLCASSPGQGRNTEAFFGQGTRLTVV.

The chain is built from TRBV6-5 and TRBJ2-4; 7 nucleotides align to TRBD1. CDR1 MNHEY and CDR2 SVGAGI come from the germline V gene. CDR3 size: 14 residues. V lost 6 bases to trimming and J lost 1 base; unmatched junction nucleotides: 3. The CDR3 DNA is TGTGCCAGCAGGCCGGGACAGGCCAAAAACATTCAGTACTTC. Amino acid sequence: CASRPGQAKNIQYF.

This clone came up once. The gene calls are TRBV19 and TRBJ1-1; TRBD1 is a possible D gene (5 bases). Germline loops: CDR1 LNHDA, CDR2 SQIVND (reference sequence). The V and J ends lost 6 bases and 1 base respectively, with 9 bases between them. This CDR3 region has 13 residues. The CDR3 DNA follows: TGTGCCAGTAGCCTCACAGGGAACACTGAAGCTTTCTTT. As protein: CASSLTGNTEAFF.

This chain links TRBV30 with TRBJ1-5; 7 bases line up with TRBD1. CDR3 length: 14 residues. J lost 5 bases, V lost 4 bases, and 8 bases had no gene match. CDR1 is GTSNPN, CDR2 SVGIG, per germline (reference sequence). CDR3 protein: CAWTPTGSHQPQHF. The CDR3 nucleotides are TGTGCCTGGACCCCGACAGGGAGCCATCAGCCCCAGCATTTT.

The chain is built from TRBV24-1 and TRBJ2-2; 8 bases fit TRBD2. V shed 2 bases and J 4 bases; nucleotides not matched to a gene: 8. Looked up from germline, CDR1 is KGHDR and CDR2 is SFDVKD. The CDR3 is 17 amino acids. The CDR3 loop is CATSDSLSGVGTGELFF. CDR3 in DNA: TGTGCCACCAGTGATTCCCTTAGCGGGGTTGGCACCGGGGAGCTGTTTTTT.

V gene TRBV2 combines with J gene TRBJ1-6, with D perhaps matching TRBD1 (6 bases). Germline V CDR1 and CDR2: SNHLY, FYNNEI. This CDR3 comprises 15 residues. The ends were cut back, 4 bases at V and 7 bases at J, with 14 bases in the middle. CDR3 residues: CASSGTAWGNSPLHF. The CDR3 nucleotides read TGTGCCAGCAGTGGGACAGCCTGGGGCAATTCACCCCTCCACTTT.

The chain joins TRBV14 to TRBJ1-1, with D perhaps matching TRBD1 (6 bases). The CDR3 extends over 13 amino acids. Per the germline V gene, CDR1 is SGHDN and CDR2 is FVKESK. Between the trimmed V and J ends, which lost 4 bases and 4 bases, there was a span of 10 bases. The CDR3 loop is CASSLWGLTEAFF. In DNA, the CDR3 is TGTGCCAGCAGCCTCTGGGGGCTCACTGAAGCTTTCTTT.

The CDR3 spells CASSYSAGVEETQYF. The CDR3 nucleotides are TGTGCCAGCAGTTACTCGGCGGGGGTGGAAGAGACCCAGTACTTC. The chain employs TRBV6-5 and TRBJ2-5; TRBD2 matches 7 bases. Germline V gives CDR1 MNHEY, CDR2 SVGAGI. This CDR3 is 15 amino acids long. Trimming took 0 bases from V and 3 from J; bases not matched to a gene: 4.

The chain combines TRBV10-1 with TRBJ1-2; tentative D call: TRBD1 (6 bases). The CDR3 consists of 17 residues. The germline V gene encodes CDR1 WNHNN and CDR2 SYGVQD (reference sequence). V was trimmed by 6 bases and J by 3 bases, leaving 23 bases between them. The CDR3 DNA reads as TGCGCCAGCAGCCGGCACAGGGTCCTCTCCATCCACTATGGCTACACCTTC. It translates to CASSRHRVLSIHYGYTF.

The V and J genes are TRBV19 and TRBJ1-5; 9 bases are a match to TRBD1. The CDR3 is 15 amino acids. V shed 7 bases, J shed 5 bases, and the junction held 9 bases outside the gene matches. CDR1 and CDR2 from the germline V gene are LNHDA and SQIVND (reference sequence). CDR3 bases: TGTGCCAGTAACGGTGGGGACAGGGTTCATCAGCCCCAGCATTTT. Translated: CASNGGDRVHQPQHF.

The CDR3 reads CASSLGVLAGGTYEQYF. The CDR3 region has the DNA TGCGCCAGCAGCTTGGGGGTCCTAGCGGGGGGTACCTACGAGCAGTACTTC. The gene calls are TRBV5-1 and TRBJ2-7; the match to TRBD2 covers 11 bases. CDR3 length equals 17 residues. The ends lost 0 bases at V and 2 bases at J; junction bases unmatched: 7. Germline CDR1 reads SGHRS; CDR2 reads YFSETQ.

This rearrangement joins TRBV2 to TRBJ1-2, with D unclear. The CDR3 loop spans 13 amino acids. With 1 base removed from V and 6 bases from J, the gap between germline ends came to 9 bases. From germline, CDR1 is SNHLY and CDR2 FYNNEI. CDR3 protein: CASSEGGVDGYTF. The DNA of the CDR3 is TGTGCCAGCAGTGAAGGGGGAGTAGATGGCTACACCTTC.

Only a few counts were recorded for this clone. CDR3 coding DNA: TGTGCCTGGAGTCAACAGGCCGGCAATCAGCCCCAGCATTTT. Translation gives CAWSQQAGNQPQHF. The rearrangement links TRBV30 to TRBJ1-5, with a weak D call TRBD1 (5 bases). The CDR3 spans 14 residues. Per the germline V gene, CDR1 is GTSNPN and CDR2 is SVGIG (reference sequence). V was pared by 2 bases and J by 2 bases, with 10 bases between.

The J gene is TRBJ2-5, the V gene TRBV5-1; 8 bases line up with TRBD1. The CDR3 runs to 15 residues. Germline V lookup: CDR1 SGHRS, CDR2 YFSETQ. J was trimmed by 4 bases and V by 2 bases; bases with no gene match: 7. CDR3: CASSFYGRGLETQYF. For the CDR3, the DNA is TGCGCCAGCAGCTTTTACGGCAGGGGGCTAGAGACCCAGTACTTC. The full variable domain, rest sourced from reference TRBV5-1 and TRBJ2-5, is KAGVTQTPRYLIKTRGQQVTLSCSPISGHRSVSWYQQTPGQGLQFLFEYFSETQRNKGNFPGRFSGRQFSNSRSEMNVSTLELGDSALYLCASSFYGRGLETQYFGPGTRLLVL.

This sequence joins TRBV4-1 and TRBJ1-5; 8 nucleotides align to TRBD1. Trimming removed 1 base from V and 7 bases from J; junction bases left unmatched: 9. Germline values: CDR1 MGHRA, CDR2 YSYEKL. This CDR3 has 16 residues. CDR3 sequence (DNA): TGCGCCAGCAGCCAAGCACAAGGACAGGGTGGCCAGCCCCAGCATTTT. Translation: CASSQAQGQGGQPQHF.

The V gene is TRBV6-2 or TRBV6-3, the J gene TRBJ2-3, with D perhaps TRBD2 (5 bases). CDR3 length: 16 residues. The V and J ends lost 4 bases and 5 bases respectively, with 19 bases between them. Per germline, CDR1 MNHEY and CDR2 SVGEGT. CDR3 protein: CASSLPPDGKQDTQYF. The DNA of the CDR3 is TGTGCCAGCAGTTTGCCCCCGGACGGGAAGCAAGATACGCAGTATTTT.

This chain connects TRBV4-1 to TRBJ1-2, with D possibly TRBD1 on 6 matching bases. Germline V lookup: CDR1 MGHRA, CDR2 YSYEKL. Trimming pared 5 bases from V and 5 bases from J, leaving 21 bases between. The length of the CDR3 is 16 residues. CDR3 nucleotide sequence: TGCGCCAGCAGCGCCCGGGGGGGGCGCTTCGGGTATGGCTACACCTTC. It encodes CASSARGGRFGYGYTF.

The V gene is TRBV7-2, the J gene TRBJ1-1; weak D call: TRBD1 (5 bases). With 5 bases removed from V and 0 bases from J, the gap between germline ends came to 13 bases. The germline V gene has CDR1 SGHTA and CDR2 FQGNSA. This CDR3 spans 15 amino acids. The CDR3 is CASSPGIFMNTEAFF. In DNA, the CDR3 is TGTGCCAGCAGCCCAGGGATCTTTATGAACACTGAAGCTTTCTTT.

The V and J genes are TRBV19 and TRBJ2-2; D call uncertain. This CDR3 is built from 11 residues. Germline-derived CDR1 and CDR2 are LNHDA and SQIVND (reference sequence). Trimming removed 6 bases at V and 6 bases at J, with 5 bases between. The CDR3 DNA is TGTGCCAGTAGAACGGCCGGGGAGCTGTTTTTT. Its protein is CASRTAGELFF.

The genes are TRBV3-1 (or the pseudogene TRBV3-2) and TRBJ1-3; no reliable D call. Germline CDR1 is LGHDT and CDR2 is YNNKEL (reference sequence). V dropped 0 bases and J dropped 6 bases, with 9 bases sitting between them. The CDR3 sequence is 14 residues long. This chain's CDR3 is CASSQEARLNTIYF. CDR3 nucleotides: TGTGCCAGCAGCCAAGAGGCCAGGCTAAACACCATATATTTT.